This T cell receptor beta chain came from a study of T cells in Graves' hyperthyroidism and ophthalmopathy. Amplification yielded TCR beta CDR3 regions, with RNA transcripts as the source. A first-round RT-PCR of the TCR CDR3 used the HTBI primer set. TCRdb re-analysed the multiplex PCR reads in MiXCR, keeping a single row per CDR3 protein. The sample contains around 300,000 distinct CDR3 sequences, 20% to 30% of which appear only once. The V end was cut by 8 bases, the J end by 3 bases, with 11 bases between. This CDR3 has 13 residues. The germline CDR1 and CDR2 sequences are LNHDA and SQIVND (reference sequence).

The clonotype comes from a man between 35 and 55 years old with Graves' hyperthyroidism that later progressed to Graves' ophthalmopathy. Sequenced input: blood. The rearrangement uses TRBV19 and TRBJ1-3; TRBD1 might be the D (6 bases). In DNA form, the CDR3 reads TGTGCCAGTCTTGGGACATATGGAAACACCATATATTTT. Translated: CASLGTYGNTIYF.